These T cell receptor beta chains were read from a single sample in a study of blood T cell repertoires in COVID-19. Sequencing used immunoSEQ multiplex PCR; TCRdb keeps in-frame clones, though not all of them. The sample lists approximately 58,000 clones; about 81% were seen once. The sample was peripheral blood. The receptors stem from a man aged 60 to 69 with COVID-19, enrolled during active disease. Each CDR3 is given with its conserved first and last residue. The D gene is left open where the match is weak. Clone size is stated in some rows and not others, as once, few, many or a class when expanded.

j_call | clone_size | d_call | v_call | cdr3_nt | cdr3_aa
TRBJ1-3 | . | . | TRBV9 | TGTGCCAGCAGCGTAGATGGGGGGATTAGGAACACCATATATTTT | CASSVDGGIRNTIYF
TRBJ2-5 | . | . | TRBV7-2 | TGTGCCAGCAGCTTAGCGGGAGCACAAGAGACCCAGTACTTC | CASSLAGAQETQYF
TRBJ2-1 | . | . | TRBV5-6 | TGTGCCAGCAGCCGTCGGACTGGACACAATGAGCAGTTCTTC | CASSRRTGHNEQFF
TRBJ2-3 | once | . | TRBV9 | TGTGCCAGCAGCGTAGCATCGAACGGCCTAGGCACAGATACGCAGTATTTT | CASSVASNGLGTDTQYF
TRBJ1-3 | . | TRBD1 | TRBV7-2 | TGTGCCAGCAGCCTACAGGGGTGGACCATATATTTT | CASSLQGWTIYF
TRBJ1-1 | . | . | TRBV30 | TGTGCCTGGAGTTGGGTGCAGGGCTTTTCTGAAGCTTTCTTT | CAWSWVQGFSEAFF
TRBJ2-1 | once | . | TRBV9 | TGTGCCAGCAGCGTAGCCCCGCCCGGGACTTTAATCAATGAGCAGTTCTTC | CASSVAPPGTLINEQFF
TRBJ1-2 | few | . | TRBV30 | TGTGCCTGGAGTGGAGGGTTCGGCTACACCTTC | CAWSGGFGYTF
TRBJ1-6 | . | . | TRBV19 | TGTGCCAGTGCGGCCCTCACAGGGAGCTCCTATAATTCACCCCTCCACTTT | CASAALTGSSYNSPLHF
TRBJ2-2 | . | TRBD2 | TRBV14 | TGTGCCAGCAGCCAAGATCGCGGGAGGGCCGAAAACACCGGGGAGCTGTTTTTT | CASSQDRGRAENTGELFF
TRBJ2-3 | . | . | TRBV11-2 | TGTGCCAGCAGCCCCACTCAGGGGATCACAGATACGCAGTATTTT | CASSPTQGITDTQYF
TRBJ1-6 | . | TRBD1 | TRBV6-2/TRBV6-3 | TGTGCCAGCAGTTACCCGACAGGGAATTCACCCCTCCACTTT | CASSYPTGNSPLHF
TRBJ2-2 | . | . | TRBV19 | TGTGCCAGTACTAAGGGAGGATCGGCCGGGGAGCTGTTTTTT | CASTKGGSAGELFF
TRBJ2-7 | . | . | TRBV3-1/TRBV3-2 | TGTGCCAGATGGGACACCGAGGCCCACGAGCAGTACTTC | CARWDTEAHEQYF
TRBJ2-1 | . | TRBD2 | TRBV7-2 | TGTGCCAGCAGCTTAGTTTCTAGCGGGCCAAGCTCCTACAATGAGCAGTTCTTC | CASSLVSSGPSSYNEQFF
TRBJ2-2 | . | . | TRBV7-8 | TGTGCCAGCAGCTTAGTTCTATTACTAGATTCCGGGGAGCTGTTTTTT | CASSLVLLLDSGELFF
TRBJ2-1 | . | TRBD2 | TRBV9 | TGTGCCAGCAGCGGTCCTAGCGGGGGCCTTTCGGGTAATGAGCAGTTCTTC | CASSGPSGGLSGNEQFF
TRBJ2-3 | . | . | TRBV14 | TGTGCCAGCAGCGTTGCGGGGGATACGCAGTATTTT | CASSVAGDTQYF
TRBJ2-7 | . | . | TRBV5-1 | TGCGCCAGCAGCCCCCTCGCGGGGAGCTCCTACGAGCAGTACTTC | CASSPLAGSSYEQYF
TRBJ1-1 | . | TRBD1 | TRBV5-1 | TGCGCCAGCAGCTTGGAGCGGACAGGCTACACTGAAGCTTTCTTT | CASSLERTGYTEAFF
TRBJ2-6 | . | TRBD2 | TRBV7-6 | TGTGCCAGCAGCTATCCGGGACTAGCTTCGGGGGCCAACGTCCTGACTTTC | CASSYPGLASGANVLTF
TRBJ2-1 | . | . | TRBV20-1 | TGCAGTGGAGGCAATGAGCAGTTCTTC | CSGGNEQFF
TRBJ2-5 | . | . | TRBV7-2 | TGTGCCAGCAGCTTAGGGTCAGGTCTAAAAGAGACCCAGTACTTC | CASSLGSGLKETQYF
TRBJ2-5 | . | TRBD1 | TRBV7-9 | TGTGCCAGCAGCCGGCCGACAGGGTATCTAGAGACCCAGTACTTC | CASSRPTGYLETQYF
TRBJ2-3 | few | . | TRBV25-1 | TGTGCCAGCAGTGCGGGACATAGGACAGATACGCAGTATTTT | CASSAGHRTDTQYF
TRBJ1-1 | medium-sized | . | TRBV5-8 | TGTGCCAGCAGCTTGGCCCCGGGCACTGAAGCTTTCTTT | CASSLAPGTEAFF
TRBJ1-1 | few | . | TRBV2 | TGTGCCATCCTAATTCGACCGGGTGTTGCCCATGAAGCTTTCTTT | CAILIRPGVAHEAFF
TRBJ2-7 | . | . | TRBV6-4 | TGTGCCAGCAGTGACTCGATAGCAGCGCTCGAGAAGCAGTACTTC | CASSDSIAALEKQYF
TRBJ1-2 | . | . | TRBV6-5 | TGTGCCAGCAGTTACGGGGGGAACTATGGCTACACCTTC | CASSYGGNYGYTF
TRBJ1-5 | . | . | TRBV2 | TGTGCCAGCAGTGGCGACAGGTCCAAGCCCCAGCATTTT | CASSGDRSKPQHF
TRBJ2-3 | . | . | TRBV5-1 | TGCGCCAGCAGCTTGGGAGGCATCGGAGATACGCAGTATTTT | CASSLGGIGDTQYF
TRBJ2-7 | once | TRBD2 | TRBV7-9 | TGTGCCAGCAGCCGGACTAGCGGGAATACATACTACGAGCAGTACTTC | CASSRTSGNTYYEQYF
TRBJ1-5 | . | . | TRBV27 | TGTGCCAGCAGTTTAGACATCGGCAATCAGCCCCAGCATTTT | CASSLDIGNQPQHF
TRBJ2-2 | . | . | TRBV9 | TGTGCCAGCAGCACCCAAGGACATAGGGCAGGGACCGGGGAGCTGTTTTTT | CASSTQGHRAGTGELFF
TRBJ2-7 | . | TRBD2 | TRBV15 | TGTGCCACCAGCAGAGCACTAGCGGGGTCCTACGAGCAGTACTTC | CATSRALAGSYEQYF
TRBJ2-1 | . | TRBD2 | TRBV3-1/TRBV3-2 | TGTGCCAGCAGCCAATCTACCGGGACTATCTACAATGAGCAGTTCTTC | CASSQSTGTIYNEQFF
TRBJ2-2 | . | TRBD1 | TRBV24-1 | TGTGCCACCAGTGCACAGGGGAACGGGGAGCTGTTTTTT | CATSAQGNGELFF
TRBJ2-1 | . | TRBD2 | TRBV2 | TGTGCCAGCAGGCCTGAGGCTAGCGGATCCCACAATGAGCAGTTCTTC | CASRPEASGSHNEQFF
TRBJ2-3 | . | TRBD2 | TRBV5-1 | TGCGCCAGCAGCTGGGAGGGGTGGGCAGATACGCAGTATTTT | CASSWEGWADTQYF
TRBJ2-3 | . | . | TRBV29-1 | TGCAGCGCACGGGACTCCAATACGCAGTATTTT | CSARDSNTQYF
TRBJ2-1 | . | . | TRBV12-3/TRBV12-4 | TGTGCCAGCAGTTTAGTAGGGGCAGAGCAGTTCTTC | CASSLVGAEQFF
TRBJ2-2 | . | TRBD1 | TRBV2 | TGTGCCAGCAGGGGGACAGGGACAAACACCGGGGAGCTGTTTTTT | CASRGTGTNTGELFF
TRBJ1-4 | . | TRBD1 | TRBV5-1 | TGCGCCAGCAGCTTGGGGGACAGCTATAATGAAAAACTGTTTTTT | CASSLGDSYNEKLFF